Listed below are T cell receptor beta chains from one sample, sequenced in a study of shared clonotypes between healthy human individuals. Method: immunoSEQ multiplex PCR; TCRdb's copy keeps in-frame clones and lacks some. Here the sample spans a few hundred thousand clones, about 80% being singletons. The specimen sequenced was PBMCs. These receptor sequences come from a woman aged 40 to 49 in good health. Some clones in this sample may be carry-over from other donors' samples. Both conserved end residues are part of each CDR3. D genes are given only for firm matches. Size is omitted from some rows. Given values are once, few, many or a class for expanded clones.

d_gene | j_gene | v_gene | abundance | CDR3aa | CDR3nt
- | TRBJ1-1 | TRBV5-1 | - | CASSQLGGVNTEAFF | TGCGCCAGCAGCCAACTTGGGGGGGTGAACACTGAAGCTTTCTTT
TRBD2 | TRBJ2-2 | TRBV29-1 | - | CSVKREKTGELFF | TGCAGCGTTAAGCGGGAGAAAACCGGGGAGCTGTTTTTT
- | TRBJ1-3 | TRBV18 | once | CASSPPGGRRDTIYF | TGTGCCAGCTCACCACCAGGTGGGCGGCGGGACACCATATATTTT
- | TRBJ2-1 | TRBV28 | - | CASSAPQGTRFF | TGTGCCAGCAGTGCCCCGCAGGGGACGAGGTTCTTC
- | TRBJ1-2 | TRBV7-8 | once | CASSSETGLYGYTF | TGTGCCAGCAGCTCCGAGACAGGACTCTATGGCTACACCTTC
- | TRBJ2-1 | TRBV18 | - | CASSPSGYEQFF | TGTGCCAGCTCACCCTCTGGCTATGAGCAGTTCTTC
TRBD2 | TRBJ2-1 | TRBV30 | - | CAWSTSGRKNEQFF | TGTGCCTGGAGTACTAGCGGGAGAAAGAATGAGCAGTTCTTC
- | TRBJ1-6 | TRBV11-2 | - | CASGNGGGSPLHF | TGTGCCAGCGGCAACGGCGGGGGTTCACCCCTCCACTTT
TRBD1 | TRBJ1-5 | TRBV5-5 | - | CASSLWTGDNQPQHF | TGTGCCAGCAGCTTATGGACAGGGGACAATCAGCCCCAGCATTTT
- | TRBJ2-3 | TRBV20-1 | - | CSAGDSETQYF | TGCAGTGCCGGGGACTCCGAGACGCAGTATTTT
- | TRBJ2-7 | TRBV21-1 | - | CASSSQSRHEQYF | TGTGCCAGCAGCAGCCAGAGTAGGCACGAGCAGTACTTC
- | TRBJ1-5 | TRBV2 | - | CASRGRGSTGPQHF | TGTGCCAGCAGGGGCCGGGGCAGTACGGGGCCCCAGCATTTT
TRBD1 | TRBJ1-2 | TRBV27 | few | CASRKTRGSNYGYTF | TGTGCCAGCAGAAAAACCAGGGGGTCTAATTATGGCTACACCTTC
- | TRBJ1-1 | TRBV27 | few | CASSFAQVNTEAFF | TGTGCCAGCAGTTTCGCACAAGTGAACACTGAAGCTTTCTTT
- | TRBJ2-7 | TRBV30 | - | CAWRGRSSYEQYF | TGTGCCTGGAGAGGGCGGAGCTCCTACGAGCAGTACTTC
- | TRBJ2-1 | TRBV4-2 | - | CASSQERVAGEQFF | TGTGCCAGCAGCCAAGAACGGGTCGCAGGTGAGCAGTTCTTC
TRBD2 | TRBJ2-1 | TRBV19 | - | CASSILLTSGRMDGVDEQFF | TGTGCCAGTAGTATCCTACTGACTAGCGGGAGAATGGACGGGGTGGATGAGCAGTTCTTC
- | TRBJ1-1 | TRBV18 | many | CASSTRGNTEAFF | TGTGCCAGCTCCACGCGGGGGAACACTGAAGCTTTCTTT
TRBD1 | TRBJ1-2 | TRBV19 | - | CASSIGGGAGYGYTF | TGTGCCAGTAGTATAGGAGGGGGCGCAGGGTATGGCTACACCTTC
TRBD1 | TRBJ2-7 | TRBV2 | - | CASSAGTGGSYEQYF | TGTGCCAGCAGCGCCGGGACAGGGGGCTCCTACGAGCAGTACTTC
- | TRBJ2-1 | TRBV5-1 | - | CASSWNYGEQFF | TGCGCCAGCAGCTGGAACTATGGTGAGCAGTTCTTC
- | TRBJ2-7 | TRBV5-1 | once | CASSLTVGTDEQYF | TGCGCCAGCAGCTTGACCGTGGGAACGGACGAGCAGTACTTC
TRBD1 | TRBJ1-1 | TRBV28 | many | CAILRGPNTEAFF | TGTGCCATCCTCAGGGGGCCGAACACTGAAGCTTTCTTT
- | TRBJ2-3 | TRBV6-5 | - | CASSKAAKTDTQYF | TGTGCCAGCAGCAAGGCGGCTAAAACAGATACGCAGTATTTT
- | TRBJ2-2 | TRBV7-2 | - | CASSYPNTGELFF | TGTGCCAGCAGCTACCCCAACACCGGGGAGCTGTTTTTT
TRBD1 | TRBJ2-3 | TRBV5-1 | once | CASSLGQPTDTQYF | TGCGCCAGCAGCCTGGGACAGCCCACAGATACGCAGTATTTT
TRBD1 | TRBJ1-5 | TRBV11-1 | - | CASSLETGGARDNQPQHF | TGTGCCAGCAGCCTAGAGACAGGGGGTGCACGGGACAATCAGCCCCAGCATTTT
TRBD2 | TRBJ2-1 | TRBV29-1 | few | CSVDRAGSSYNEQFF | TGCAGCGTTGACAGAGCGGGATCTTCCTACAATGAGCAGTTCTTC
- | TRBJ2-7 | TRBV28 | - | CASSLWGDTYEQYF | TGTGCCAGCAGTTTATGGGGAGATACCTACGAGCAGTACTTC
TRBD2 | TRBJ2-1 | TRBV7-6 | - | CASSLGGTSGQNEQFF | TGTGCCAGCAGCTTAGGCGGGACTAGCGGGCAAAATGAGCAGTTCTTC
- | TRBJ2-3 | TRBV25-1 | - | CASIRDVTQYF | TGTGCCAGCATTCGGGATGTTACGCAGTATTTT
- | TRBJ2-3 | TRBV30 | - | CAWSGWGYTDTQYF | TGTGCCTGGAGTGGGTGGGGGTACACAGATACGCAGTATTTT
- | TRBJ2-7 | TRBV6-6 | few | CASLASQSSYEQYF | TGTGCCAGCTTAGCGTCCCAAAGCTCCTACGAGCAGTACTTC
- | TRBJ1-4 | TRBV15 | - | CATSRDRREGGEKLFF | TGTGCCACCAGCAGAGATCGCCGGGAGGGAGGTGAAAAACTGTTTTTT
- | TRBJ2-2 | TRBV4-2 | - | CASSQVGAGDTGELFF | TGTGCCAGCAGCCAAGTCGGGGCAGGGGACACCGGGGAGCTGTTTTTT
TRBD2 | TRBJ2-2 | TRBV5-4 | - | CASSPGLAVNTGELFF | TGTGCCAGCAGCCCGGGACTAGCGGTAAACACCGGGGAGCTGTTTTTT
TRBD2 | TRBJ2-2 | TRBV18 | - | CASSPPTSGGNTGELFF | TGTGCCAGCTCACCACCGACTAGCGGGGGGAACACCGGGGAGCTGTTTTTT
- | TRBJ2-5 | TRBV11-2 | once | CASSLDRVETQYF | TGTGCCAGCAGCTTAGACAGGGTCGAGACCCAGTACTTC
- | TRBJ1-2 | TRBV7-8 | few | CASSPTGTDYGYTF | TGTGCCAGCAGTCCCACCGGGACGGACTATGGCTACACCTTC
- | TRBJ2-5 | TRBV18 | - | CASSPGSGSQETQYF | TGTGCCAGCTCACCAGGCTCGGGTTCGCAGGAGACCCAGTACTTC
TRBD1 | TRBJ2-7 | TRBV2 | - | CASREDRVPYEQYF | TGTGCCAGCAGAGAAGACAGGGTACCCTACGAGCAGTACTTC
TRBD1 | TRBJ2-5 | TRBV10-3 | - | CAISEIRGPQQTQYF | TGTGCCATCAGTGAAATCAGGGGGCCCCAACAGACCCAGTACTTC
- | TRBJ2-7 | TRBV7-3 | - | CASSSGPTINYEQYF | TGTGCCAGCAGCTCCGGCCCTACCATTAACTACGAGCAGTACTTC
TRBD2 | TRBJ2-7 | TRBV7-2 | - | CASRTGLAGVYEQYF | TGTGCCAGCAGGACGGGACTAGCGGGAGTTTACGAGCAGTACTTC
- | TRBJ1-1 | TRBV29-1 | - | CSVAVGTEAFF | TGCAGCGTTGCCGTCGGGACTGAAGCTTTCTTT
- | TRBJ1-1 | TRBV20-1 | - | CSARPYTEAFF | TGCAGTGCTAGACCTTACACTGAAGCTTTCTTT
- | TRBJ2-7 | TRBV5-4 | - | CASSLGPSRAGGYEQYF | TGTGCCAGCAGCTTGGGGCCTTCTCGTGCCGGCGGTTACGAGCAGTACTTC
- | TRBJ1-5 | TRBV7-2 | few | CASSFDRNQPQHF | TGTGCCAGCAGCTTCGACAGGAATCAGCCCCAGCATTTT
TRBD1 | TRBJ2-5 | TRBV5-1 | - | CASSFDRAGETQYF | TGCGCCAGCAGCTTTGACAGGGCCGGCGAGACCCAGTACTTC
TRBD2 | TRBJ2-1 | TRBV6-1 | few | CAVAWASGINEQFF | TGTGCCGTTGCGTGGGCTAGCGGGATAAATGAGCAGTTCTTC
TRBD1 | TRBJ2-5 | TRBV28 | few | CASSWGTGAREQYF | TGTGCCAGCAGTTGGGGGACAGGGGCGCGAGAGCAGTACTTC
TRBD2 | TRBJ2-3 | TRBV10-3 | - | CAASLAGGEDTQYF | TGTGCCGCCTCACTAGCGGGAGGTGAAGATACGCAGTATTTT
TRBD1 | TRBJ1-4 | TRBV5-1 | - | CASSPIRDRGEKLFF | TGCGCCAGCAGCCCTATTCGGGACAGGGGGGAAAAACTGTTTTTT
TRBD2 | TRBJ2-7 | TRBV7-2 | - | CASSLGDYYEQYF | TGTGCCAGCAGCTTGGGGGACTACTACGAGCAGTACTTC
- | TRBJ2-5 | TRBV5-1 | - | CASSLAPTRKETQYF | TGCGCCAGCAGCCTGGCACCGACAAGAAAAGAGACCCAGTACTTC
TRBD1 | TRBJ2-7 | TRBV2 | - | CASRDPGQGAGEQYF | TGTGCCAGCAGGGACCCGGGACAGGGGGCCGGCGAGCAGTACTTC
- | TRBJ2-2 | TRBV5-1 | - | CASSLSGTANTGELFF | TGCGCCAGCAGCTTGTCGGGGACCGCGAACACCGGGGAGCTGTTTTTT
- | TRBJ1-1 | TRBV7-2 | - | CASSKTSTEAFF | TGTGCCAGCAGCAAAACAAGCACTGAAGCTTTCTTT
- | TRBJ2-7 | TRBV5-4 | - | CASSLYGRGTPRTYEQYF | TGTGCCAGCAGCTTGTACGGCCGCGGGACCCCCCGGACCTACGAGCAGTACTTC
- | TRBJ1-2 | TRBV19 | few | CASSKGTAIRGYGYTF | TGTGCCAGCAGTAAGGGGACGGCAATTCGCGGCTATGGCTACACCTTC